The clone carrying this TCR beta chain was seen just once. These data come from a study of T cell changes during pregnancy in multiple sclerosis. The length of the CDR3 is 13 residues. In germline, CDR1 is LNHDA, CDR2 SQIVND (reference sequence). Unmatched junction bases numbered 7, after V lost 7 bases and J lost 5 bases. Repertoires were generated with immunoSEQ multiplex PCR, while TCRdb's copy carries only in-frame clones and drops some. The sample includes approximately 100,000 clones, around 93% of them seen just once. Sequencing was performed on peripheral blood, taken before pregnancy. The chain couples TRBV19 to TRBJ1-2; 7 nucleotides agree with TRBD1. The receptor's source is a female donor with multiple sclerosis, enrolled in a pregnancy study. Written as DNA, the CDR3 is TGTGCCAGTATGTCCAGGGGGAATTATGGCTACACCTTC. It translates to CASMSRGNYGYTF.